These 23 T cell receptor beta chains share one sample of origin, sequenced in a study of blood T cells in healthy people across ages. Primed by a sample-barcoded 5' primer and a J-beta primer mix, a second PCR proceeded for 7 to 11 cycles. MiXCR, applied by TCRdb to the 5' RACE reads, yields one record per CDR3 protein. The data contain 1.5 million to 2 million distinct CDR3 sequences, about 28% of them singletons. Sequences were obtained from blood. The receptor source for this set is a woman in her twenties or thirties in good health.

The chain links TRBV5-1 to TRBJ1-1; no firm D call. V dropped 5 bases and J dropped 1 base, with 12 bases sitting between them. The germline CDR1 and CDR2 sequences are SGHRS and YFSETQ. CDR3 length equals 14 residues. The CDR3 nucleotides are TGCGCCAGCAGTCCAGGAGCTGAGAACACTGAAGCTTTCTTT. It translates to CASSPGAENTEAFF.

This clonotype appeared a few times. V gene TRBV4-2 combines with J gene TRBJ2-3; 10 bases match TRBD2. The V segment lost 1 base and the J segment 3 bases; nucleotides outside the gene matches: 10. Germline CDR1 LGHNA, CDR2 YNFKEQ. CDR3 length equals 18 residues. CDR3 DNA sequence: TGTGCCAGCAGCCAAGCCGGACAGCGGGGGGGCGAAACAGATACGCAGTATTTT. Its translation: CASSQAGQRGGETDTQYF.

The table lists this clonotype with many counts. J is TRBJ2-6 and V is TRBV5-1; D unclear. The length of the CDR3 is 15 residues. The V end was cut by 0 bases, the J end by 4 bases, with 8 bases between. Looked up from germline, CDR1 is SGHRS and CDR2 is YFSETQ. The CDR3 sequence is CASSLAATGANVLTF. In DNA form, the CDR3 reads TGCGCCAGCAGCTTGGCCGCGACAGGGGCCAACGTCCTGACTTTC.

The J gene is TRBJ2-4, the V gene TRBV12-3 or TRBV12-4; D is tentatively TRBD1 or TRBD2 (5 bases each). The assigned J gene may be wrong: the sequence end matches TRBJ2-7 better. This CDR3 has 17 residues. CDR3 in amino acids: CASSLIFGTSPTYEQYF. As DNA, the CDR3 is TGTGCCAGCAGTTTAATTTTTGGGACGTCGCCGACCTACGAGCAGTACTTC.

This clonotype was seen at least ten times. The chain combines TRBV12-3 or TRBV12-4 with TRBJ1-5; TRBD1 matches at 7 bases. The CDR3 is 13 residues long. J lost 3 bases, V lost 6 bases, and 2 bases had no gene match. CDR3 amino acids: CASSRGYNQPQHF. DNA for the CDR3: TGTGCCAGCAGCAGGGGGTACAATCAGCCCCAGCATTTT.

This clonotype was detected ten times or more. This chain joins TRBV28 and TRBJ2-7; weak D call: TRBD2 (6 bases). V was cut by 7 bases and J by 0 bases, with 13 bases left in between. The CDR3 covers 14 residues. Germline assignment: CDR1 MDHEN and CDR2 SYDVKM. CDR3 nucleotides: TGTGCCAGCATGGGGACTTTAAGCTCCTACGAGCAGTACTTC. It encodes CASMGTLSSYEQYF.

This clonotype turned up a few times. The chain's CDR3 is CASSPLPGPARNEQFF. CDR3 DNA: TGTGCCAGCTCACCTCTCCCGGGACCCGCTAGAAATGAGCAGTTCTTC. The V and J genes are TRBV18 and TRBJ2-1; tentatively, D is TRBD1 or TRBD2 (5 bases each). Germline V gene data show CDR1 as KGHSH and CDR2 as LQKENI. V lost 3 bases to trimming and J lost 7 bases, with 19 bases between them. The CDR3 sequence is 16 residues long. The full variable domain, completed using reference TRBV18 and TRBJ2-1, is NAGVMQNPRHLVRRRGQEARLRCSPMKGHSHVYWYRQLPEEGLKFMVYLQKENIIDESGMPKERFSAEFPKEGPSILRIQQVVRGDSAAYFCASSPLPGPARNEQFFGPGTRLTVL.

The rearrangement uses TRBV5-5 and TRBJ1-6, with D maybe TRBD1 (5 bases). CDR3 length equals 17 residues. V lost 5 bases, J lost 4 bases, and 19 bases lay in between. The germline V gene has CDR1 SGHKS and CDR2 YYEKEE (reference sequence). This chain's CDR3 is CASRRSWDGKYNSPLHF. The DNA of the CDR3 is TGTGCCAGCAGACGATCATGGGACGGCAAATATAATTCACCCCTCCACTTT.

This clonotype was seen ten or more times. This CDR3 reads CASTDGLEETQYF. As DNA, the CDR3 is TGTGCCAGCACGGACGGTCTCGAGGAGACCCAGTACTTC. V and J are TRBV5-5 and TRBJ2-5; D ambiguous. The length of the CDR3 is 13 residues. The germline V gene encodes CDR1 SGHKS and CDR2 YYEKEE (reference sequence). Between the trimmed V and J ends, which lost 6 bases and 5 bases, there was a span of 14 bases.

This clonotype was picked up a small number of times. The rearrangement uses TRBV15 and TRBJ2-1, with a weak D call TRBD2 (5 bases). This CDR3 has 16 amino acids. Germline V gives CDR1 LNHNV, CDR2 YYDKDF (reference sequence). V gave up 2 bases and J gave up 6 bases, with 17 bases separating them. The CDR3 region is CATSRPDFASSNEQFF. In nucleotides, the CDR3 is TGTGCCACCAGCAGACCGGACTTTGCTTCGAGCAATGAGCAGTTCTTC.

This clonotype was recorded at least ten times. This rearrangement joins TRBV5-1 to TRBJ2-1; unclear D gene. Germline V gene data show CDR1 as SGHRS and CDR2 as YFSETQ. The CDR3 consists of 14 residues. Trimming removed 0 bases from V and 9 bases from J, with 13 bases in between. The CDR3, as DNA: TGCGCCAGCAGCTTGGAGCAAGTATGGGGTGAGCAGTTCTTC. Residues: CASSLEQVWGEQFF.

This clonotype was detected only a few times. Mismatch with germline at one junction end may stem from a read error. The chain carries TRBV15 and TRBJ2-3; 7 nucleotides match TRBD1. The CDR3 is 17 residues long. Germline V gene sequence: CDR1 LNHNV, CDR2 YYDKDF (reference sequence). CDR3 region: CATSRAEGARGTDAQYF. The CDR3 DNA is TGTGCCACCAGCAGAGCAGAGGGGGCGAGAGGCACAGATGCGCAGTATTTT.

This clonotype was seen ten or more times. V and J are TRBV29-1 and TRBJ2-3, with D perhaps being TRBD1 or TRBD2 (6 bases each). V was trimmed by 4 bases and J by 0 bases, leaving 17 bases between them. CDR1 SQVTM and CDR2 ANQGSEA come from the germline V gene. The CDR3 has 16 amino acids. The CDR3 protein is CSVAGGTGFSTDTQYF. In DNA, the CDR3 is TGCAGCGTTGCCGGGGGCACAGGGTTTAGCACAGATACGCAGTATTTT.

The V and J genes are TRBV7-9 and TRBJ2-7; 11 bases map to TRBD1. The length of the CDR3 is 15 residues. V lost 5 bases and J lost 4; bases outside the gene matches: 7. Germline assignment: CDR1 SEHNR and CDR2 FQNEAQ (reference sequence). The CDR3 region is CASSPGQGALYEQYF. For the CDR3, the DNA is TGTGCCAGCAGCCCCGGACAGGGGGCGCTTTACGAGCAGTACTTC.

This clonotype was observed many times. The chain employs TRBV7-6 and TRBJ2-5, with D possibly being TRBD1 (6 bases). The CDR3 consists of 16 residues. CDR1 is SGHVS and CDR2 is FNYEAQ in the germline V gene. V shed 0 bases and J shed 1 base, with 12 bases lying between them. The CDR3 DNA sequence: TGTGCCAGCAGCTTAGCCTCACAAGGGGGCCAAGAGACCCAGTACTTC. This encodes CASSLASQGGQETQYF.

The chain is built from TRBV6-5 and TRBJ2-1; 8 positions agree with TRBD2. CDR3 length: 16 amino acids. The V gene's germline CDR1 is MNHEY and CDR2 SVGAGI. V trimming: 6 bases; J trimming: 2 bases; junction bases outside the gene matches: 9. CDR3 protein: CASSSDTSGTYNEQFF. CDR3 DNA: TGTGCCAGCAGCTCGGACACTAGCGGAACCTACAATGAGCAGTTCTTC.

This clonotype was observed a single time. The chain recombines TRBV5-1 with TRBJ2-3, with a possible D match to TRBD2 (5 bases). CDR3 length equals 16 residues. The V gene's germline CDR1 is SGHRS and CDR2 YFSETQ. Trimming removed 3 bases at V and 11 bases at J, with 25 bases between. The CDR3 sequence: CASSSEAVASRAGQYF. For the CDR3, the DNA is TGCGCCAGCAGCTCGGAGGCGGTGGCTAGCCGGGCGGGGCAGTATTTT.

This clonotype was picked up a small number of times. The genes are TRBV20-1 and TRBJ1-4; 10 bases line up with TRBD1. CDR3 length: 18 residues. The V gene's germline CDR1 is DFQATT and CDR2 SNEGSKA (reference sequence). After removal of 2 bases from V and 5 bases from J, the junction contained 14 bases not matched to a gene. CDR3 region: CSARSRTGGRQGNEKLFF. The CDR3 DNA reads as TGCAGTGCTAGATCTCGGACAGGGGGGCGGCAAGGGAATGAAAAACTGTTTTTT.

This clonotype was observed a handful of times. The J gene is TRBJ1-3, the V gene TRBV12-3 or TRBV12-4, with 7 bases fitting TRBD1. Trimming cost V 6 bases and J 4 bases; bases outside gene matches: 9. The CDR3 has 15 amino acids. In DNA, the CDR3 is TGTGCCAGCAGCCAACCCGGGACAGCAGGAAACACCATATATTTT. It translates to CASSQPGTAGNTIYF.

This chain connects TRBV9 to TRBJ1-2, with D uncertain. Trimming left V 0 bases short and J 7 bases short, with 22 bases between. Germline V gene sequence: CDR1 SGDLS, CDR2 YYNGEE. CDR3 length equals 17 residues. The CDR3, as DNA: TGTGCCAGCAGCGTAGGGTCCCGAGGGAGTGACCCCCGTGGCTACACCTTC. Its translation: CASSVGSRGSDPRGYTF. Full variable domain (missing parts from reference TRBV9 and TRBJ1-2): DSGVTQTPKHLITATGQRVTLRCSPRSGDLSVYWYQQSLDQGLQFLIQYYNGEERAKGNILERFSAQQFPDLHSELNLSSLELGDSALYFCASSVGSRGSDPRGYTFGSGTRLTVV.

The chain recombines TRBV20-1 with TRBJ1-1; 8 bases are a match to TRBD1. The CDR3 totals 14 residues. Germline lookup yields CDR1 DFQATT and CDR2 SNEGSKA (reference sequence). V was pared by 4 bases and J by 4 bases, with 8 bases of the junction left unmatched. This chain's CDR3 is CSANRGLGRTEAFF. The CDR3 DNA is TGCAGTGCTAACAGGGGGTTGGGGCGCACTGAAGCTTTCTTT.

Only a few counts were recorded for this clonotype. The CDR3 coding sequence is TGTGCCAGCAGCGTAGATGGCTTTCCTAGCACAGATACGCAGTATTTT. It translates to CASSVDGFPSTDTQYF. This sequence joins TRBV9 and TRBJ2-3; D not resolved. The CDR3 sequence is 16 residues long. V was pared by 0 bases and J by 0 bases, with 11 bases between. Germline-derived CDR1 and CDR2 are SGDLS and YYNGEE.

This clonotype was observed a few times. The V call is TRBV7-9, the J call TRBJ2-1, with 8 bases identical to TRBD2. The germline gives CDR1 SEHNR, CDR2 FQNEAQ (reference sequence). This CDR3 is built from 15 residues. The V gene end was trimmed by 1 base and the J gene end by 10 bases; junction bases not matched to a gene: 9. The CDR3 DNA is TGTGCCAGCAGCTTAGATTTGAGCGGGAGTGGAGAGCAGTTCTTC. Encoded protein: CASSLDLSGSGEQFF.